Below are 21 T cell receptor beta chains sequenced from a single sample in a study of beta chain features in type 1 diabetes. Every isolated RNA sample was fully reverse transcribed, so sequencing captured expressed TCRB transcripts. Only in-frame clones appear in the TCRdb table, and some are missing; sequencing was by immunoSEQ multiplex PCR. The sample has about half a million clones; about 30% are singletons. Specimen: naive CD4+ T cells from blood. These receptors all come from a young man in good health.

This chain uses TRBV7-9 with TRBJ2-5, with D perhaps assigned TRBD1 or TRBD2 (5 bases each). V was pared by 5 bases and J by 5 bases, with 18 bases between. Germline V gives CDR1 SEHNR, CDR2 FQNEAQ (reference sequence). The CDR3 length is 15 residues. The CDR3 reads CASSVPGRSRETQYF. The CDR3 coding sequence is TGTGCCAGCAGCGTCCCGGGACGCAGCAGGGAGACCCAGTACTTC.

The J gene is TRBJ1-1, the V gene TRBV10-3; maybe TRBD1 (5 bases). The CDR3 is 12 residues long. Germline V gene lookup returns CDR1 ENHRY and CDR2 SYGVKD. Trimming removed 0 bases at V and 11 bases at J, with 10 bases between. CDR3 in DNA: TGTGCCATCAGTGAGTCGAAAGGGGACGCTTTCTTT. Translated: CAISESKGDAFF.

The chain's CDR3 is CASSLRWTAYNEQFF. The CDR3 region has the DNA TGTGCCAGCAGTTTACGATGGACAGCGTACAATGAGCAGTTCTTC. The rearrangement links TRBV27 to TRBJ2-1, with D possibly matching TRBD1 (6 bases). There are 15 residues in the CDR3. Germline loops: CDR1 MNHEY, CDR2 SMNVEV (reference sequence). Trimming took off 2 bases at V and 4 bases at J, with 12 bases between the two ends.

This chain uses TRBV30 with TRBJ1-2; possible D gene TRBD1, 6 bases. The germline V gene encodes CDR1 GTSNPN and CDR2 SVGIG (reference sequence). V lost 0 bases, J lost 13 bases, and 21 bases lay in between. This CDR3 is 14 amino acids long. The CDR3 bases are TGTGCCTGGAGTGTGGGGCAGGGGCCAAGTTCCGGCACCTTC. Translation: CAWSVGQGPSSGTF.

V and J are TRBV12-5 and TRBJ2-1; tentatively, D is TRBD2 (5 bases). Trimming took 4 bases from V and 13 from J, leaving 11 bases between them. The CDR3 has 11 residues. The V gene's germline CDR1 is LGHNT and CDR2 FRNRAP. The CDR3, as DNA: TGTGCTAGTGGTTACTTAGCGACACAGTTCTTC. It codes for CASGYLATQFF.

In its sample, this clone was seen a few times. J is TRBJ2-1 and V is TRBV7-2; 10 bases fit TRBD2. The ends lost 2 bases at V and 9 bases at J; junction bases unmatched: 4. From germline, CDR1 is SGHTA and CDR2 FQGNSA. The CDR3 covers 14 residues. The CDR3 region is CASSLSSGSSEQFF. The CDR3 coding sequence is TGTGCCAGCAGCTTATCTAGCGGGAGTAGTGAGCAGTTCTTC.

The CDR3 DNA is TGTGCCAGCAGCTTAGGTTCGGTGCAAGAGACCCAGTACTTC. Translation gives CASSLGSVQETQYF. This chain connects TRBV7-9 to TRBJ2-5, with D unclear. The CDR3 is 14 residues long. V gave up 1 base and J gave up 2 bases, with 8 bases separating them. Germline CDR1 and CDR2: SEHNR and FQNEAQ (reference sequence). The variable domain in full, completed from reference TRBV7-9 and TRBJ2-5, reads DTGVSQNPRHKITKRGQNVTFRCDPISEHNRLYWYRQTLGQGPEFLTYFQNEAQLEKSRLLSDRFSAERPKGSFSTLEIQRTEQGDSAMYLCASSLGSVQETQYFGPGTRLLVL.

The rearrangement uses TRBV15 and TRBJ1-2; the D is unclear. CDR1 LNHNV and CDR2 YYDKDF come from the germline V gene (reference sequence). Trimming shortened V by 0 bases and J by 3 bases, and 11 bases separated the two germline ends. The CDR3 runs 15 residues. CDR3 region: CATSRDQKEYYGYTF. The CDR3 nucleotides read TGTGCCACCAGCAGAGATCAAAAGGAGTACTATGGCTACACCTTC.

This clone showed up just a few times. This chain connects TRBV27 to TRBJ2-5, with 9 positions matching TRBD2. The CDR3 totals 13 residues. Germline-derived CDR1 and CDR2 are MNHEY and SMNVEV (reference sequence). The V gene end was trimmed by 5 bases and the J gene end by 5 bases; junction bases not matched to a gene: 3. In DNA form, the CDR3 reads TGTGCCAGCAGTGCGGGACTAGCCGAGACCCAGTACTTC. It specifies CASSAGLAETQYF.

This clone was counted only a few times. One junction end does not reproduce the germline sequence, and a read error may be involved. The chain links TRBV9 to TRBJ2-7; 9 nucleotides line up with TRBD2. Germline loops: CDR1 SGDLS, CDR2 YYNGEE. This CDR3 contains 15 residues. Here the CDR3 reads CASSVTGTSSHEQYF. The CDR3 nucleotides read TGTGCCAGCAGCGTGACCGGGACTAGCTCCCACGAGCAGTACTTC.

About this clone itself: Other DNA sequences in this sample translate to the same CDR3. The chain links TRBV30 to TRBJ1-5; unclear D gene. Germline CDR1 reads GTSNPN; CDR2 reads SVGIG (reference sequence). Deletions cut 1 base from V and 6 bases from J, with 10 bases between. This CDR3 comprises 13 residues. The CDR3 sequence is CAWSGRDGQPQHF. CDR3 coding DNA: TGTGCCTGGAGTGGGCGAGACGGTCAGCCCCAGCATTTT. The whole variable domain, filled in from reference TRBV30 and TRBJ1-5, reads SQTIHQWPATLVQPVGSPLSLECTVEGTSNPNLYWYRQAAGRGLQLLFYSVGIGQISSEVPQNLSASRPQDRQFILSSKKLLLSDSGFYLCAWSGRDGQPQHFGDGTRLSIL.

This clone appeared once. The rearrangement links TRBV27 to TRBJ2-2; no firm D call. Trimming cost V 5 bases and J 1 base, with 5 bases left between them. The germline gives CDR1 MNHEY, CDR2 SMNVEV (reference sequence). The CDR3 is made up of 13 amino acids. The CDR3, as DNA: TGTGCCAGCAGTCCCTTGAACACCGGGGAGCTGTTTTTT. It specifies CASSPLNTGELFF.

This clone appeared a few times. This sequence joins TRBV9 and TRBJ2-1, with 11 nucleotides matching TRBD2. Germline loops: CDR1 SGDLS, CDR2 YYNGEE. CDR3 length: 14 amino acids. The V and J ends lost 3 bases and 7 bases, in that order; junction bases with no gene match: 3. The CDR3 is CASSAASGRNEQFF. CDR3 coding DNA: TGTGCCAGCAGCGCCGCTAGCGGGAGGAATGAGCAGTTCTTC.

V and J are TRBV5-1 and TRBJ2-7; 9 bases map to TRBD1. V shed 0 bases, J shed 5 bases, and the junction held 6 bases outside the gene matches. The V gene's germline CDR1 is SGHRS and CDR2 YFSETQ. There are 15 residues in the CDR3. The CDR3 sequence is CASSLAGTGSHEQYF. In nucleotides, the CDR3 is TGCGCCAGCAGCTTGGCCGGGACAGGGAGCCACGAGCAGTACTTC.

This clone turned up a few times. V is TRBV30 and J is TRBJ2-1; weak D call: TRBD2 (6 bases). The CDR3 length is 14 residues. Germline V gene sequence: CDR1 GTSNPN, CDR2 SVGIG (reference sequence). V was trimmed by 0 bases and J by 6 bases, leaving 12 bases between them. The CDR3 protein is CAWSVPGAVNEQFF. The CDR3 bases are TGTGCCTGGAGTGTACCGGGAGCGGTCAATGAGCAGTTCTTC.

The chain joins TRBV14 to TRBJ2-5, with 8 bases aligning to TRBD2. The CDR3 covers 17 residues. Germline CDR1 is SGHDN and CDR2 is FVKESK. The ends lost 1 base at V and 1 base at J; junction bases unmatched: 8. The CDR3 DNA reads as TGTGCCAGCAGCCAAGCATGGCCAGCGGGGGCCCAAGAGACCCAGTACTTC. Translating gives CASSQAWPAGAQETQYF.

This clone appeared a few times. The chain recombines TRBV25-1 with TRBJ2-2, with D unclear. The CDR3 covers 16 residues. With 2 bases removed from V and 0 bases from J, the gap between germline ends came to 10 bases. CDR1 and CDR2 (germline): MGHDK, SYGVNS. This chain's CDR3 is CASSEGHSPNTGELFF. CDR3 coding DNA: TGTGCCAGCAGTGAAGGTCACAGCCCGAACACCGGGGAGCTGTTTTTT.

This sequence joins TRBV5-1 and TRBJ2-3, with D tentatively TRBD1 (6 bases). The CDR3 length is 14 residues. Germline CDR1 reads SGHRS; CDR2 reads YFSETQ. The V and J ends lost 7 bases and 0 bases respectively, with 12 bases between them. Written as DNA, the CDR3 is TGCGCCAGCCGGGACATCCGGAGCACAGATACGCAGTATTTT. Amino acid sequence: CASRDIRSTDTQYF.

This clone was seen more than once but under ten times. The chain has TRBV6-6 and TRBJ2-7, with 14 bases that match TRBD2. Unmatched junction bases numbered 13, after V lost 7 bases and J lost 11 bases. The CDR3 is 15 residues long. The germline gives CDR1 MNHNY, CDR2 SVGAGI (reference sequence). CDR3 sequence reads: CASTQGGTSGSKEYF. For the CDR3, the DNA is TGTGCCAGCACCCAAGGAGGGACTAGCGGGAGTAAGGAGTACTTC.

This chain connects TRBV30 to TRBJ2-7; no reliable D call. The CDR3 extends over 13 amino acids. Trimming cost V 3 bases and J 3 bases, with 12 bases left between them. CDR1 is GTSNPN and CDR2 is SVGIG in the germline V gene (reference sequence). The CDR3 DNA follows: TGTGCCTGGAGCCCTACAGAGCTCTACGAGCAGTACTTC. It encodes CAWSPTELYEQYF.

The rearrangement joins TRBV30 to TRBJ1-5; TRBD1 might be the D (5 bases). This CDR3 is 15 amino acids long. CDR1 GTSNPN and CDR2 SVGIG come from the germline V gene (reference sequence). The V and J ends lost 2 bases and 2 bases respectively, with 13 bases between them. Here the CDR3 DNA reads TGTGCCTGGAGTTCTGCGGGGCTGGGCAATCAGCCCCAGCATTTT. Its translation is CAWSSAGLGNQPQHF.